These 21 T cell receptor beta chains share one sample of origin, sequenced in a study of stem cell transplantation in POMP-related autoinflammatory disease (dated by TCRdb to the early 2020s). The time point label of this sample denotes: before hematopoietic stem cell transplant. The receptor library was made with the immunoSEQ multiplex PCR assay. The immuneACCESS repertoire file appears here via TCRdb, limited to in-frame rearrangements. These files lack a portion of the clones; in checked studies, under half of the deficit traces to unresolved V genes, and the cause of the others is not known. The sample table lists over 25,000 clones, roughly 88% of them with a count of one. Under 0.75% of the sample lies in the top ten. The sample in question was CD4+ T cells from PBMCs, obtained before stem cell transplantation. Receptors were obtained from a human donor with POMP-related autoinflammation and immune dysregulation (PRAID).

This chain joins TRBV18 and TRBJ2-3; a possible D gene is TRBD2 (6 bases). This CDR3 is built from 15 residues. Germline V gives CDR1 KGHSH, CDR2 LQKENI. V was pared by 4 bases and J by 4 bases, with 15 bases between. CDR3 in DNA: TGTGCCAGCTCACAAAGGAGGGGTCAGGCAGATACGCAGTATTTT. Amino acids: CASSQRRGQADTQYF.

V gene TRBV5-5 combines with J gene TRBJ2-5, with D possibly matching TRBD2 (5 bases). CDR1 and CDR2 from the germline V gene are SGHKS and YYEKEE (reference sequence). Trimming took off 0 bases at V and 5 bases at J, with 17 bases between the two ends. The CDR3 is 16 residues long. CDR3 residues: CASSLAPPLREETQYF. The DNA for the CDR3 is TGTGCCAGCAGCTTGGCCCCTCCCTTAAGGGAGGAGACCCAGTACTTC.

The chain is built from TRBV2 and TRBJ2-2; D is undetermined. Germline V CDR1 and CDR2: SNHLY, FYNNEI. V lost 6 bases and J 1 base, leaving 6 bases between the germline ends. The CDR3 covers 13 residues. The CDR3, as DNA: TGTGCCAGCAGCGTAGGGAACACCGGGGAGCTGTTTTTT. Encoded protein: CASSVGNTGELFF.

This chain uses TRBV5-1 with TRBJ2-2; D uncertain. CDR3 length: 13 amino acids. The V end was cut by 4 bases, the J end by 3 bases, with 7 bases between. Germline V gene data show CDR1 as SGHRS and CDR2 as YFSETQ. CDR3 DNA: TGCGCCAGCAGCCCGGGCGACACCGGGGAGCTGTTTTTT. Its protein is CASSPGDTGELFF.

V and J are TRBV28 and TRBJ1-4; weak D call: TRBD1 (5 bases). The CDR3 has 15 residues. CDR1 and CDR2 (germline): MDHEN, SYDVKM. Between the trimmed V and J ends, which lost 2 bases and 6 bases, there was a span of 13 bases. Here the CDR3 reads CASSLPRGRDEKLFF. The CDR3 DNA reads as TGTGCCAGCAGTTTACCCCGGGGACGGGATGAAAAACTGTTTTTT. Combining the CDR3 with reference TRBV28 and TRBJ1-4 gives the whole variable domain DVKVTQSSRYLVKRTGEKVFLECVQDMDHENMFWYRQDPGLGLRLIYFSYDVKMKEKGDIPEGYSVSREKKERFSLILESASTNQTSMYLCASSLPRGRDEKLFFGSGTQLSVL.

The chain couples TRBV7-9 to TRBJ2-7; tentatively, D is TRBD1 or TRBD2 (6 bases each). The CDR3 is 15 residues long. Trimming shortened V by 5 bases and J by 5 bases, and 19 bases separated the two germline ends. Germline CDR1 is SEHNR and CDR2 is FQNEAQ (reference sequence). CDR3 coding DNA: TGTGCCAGCAGCGTAGGGGGGAGGACTATAGACGAGCAGTACTTC. Amino acids: CASSVGGRTIDEQYF.

V usage is TRBV5-4 and J usage is TRBJ1-1, with D perhaps TRBD1 (6 bases). The CDR3 is 14 residues long. Germline CDR1 SGHNT, CDR2 YYREEE (reference sequence). V lost 0 bases and J 2 bases, leaving 8 bases between the germline ends. In DNA, the CDR3 is TGTGCCAGCAGCTTGGAACAGGGAAACACTGAAGCTTTCTTT. Protein: CASSLEQGNTEAFF.

This chain links TRBV6-1 with TRBJ1-1, with D perhaps TRBD1 (6 bases). The CDR3 loop spans 13 amino acids. V was trimmed by 2 bases and J by 4 bases, leaving 8 bases between them. Germline CDR1 is MNHNS and CDR2 is SASEGT. CDR3 in amino acids: CASSENRATEAFF. CDR3 bases: TGTGCCAGCAGTGAAAACAGGGCCACTGAAGCTTTCTTT.

This rearrangement joins TRBV5-1 to TRBJ1-1; D is perhaps TRBD1 (6 bases). Trimming removed 5 bases at V and 3 bases at J, with 14 bases between. This CDR3 comprises 14 residues. Germline-derived CDR1 and CDR2 are SGHRS and YFSETQ. In DNA form, the CDR3 reads TGCGCCAGCAGAAGTCAGGGGAGGGACACTGAAGCTTTCTTT. This translates into CASRSQGRDTEAFF.

The chain has TRBV18 and TRBJ2-3, with D tentatively TRBD1 (7 bases). The CDR3 is 16 amino acids. The V gene lost 2 bases and the J gene lost 2 bases, with 14 bases spanning the gap. From germline, CDR1 is KGHSH and CDR2 LQKENI. The chain's CDR3 is CASSPTPRGDTDTQYF. CDR3 coding DNA: TGTGCCAGCTCACCAACCCCCAGGGGGGACACAGATACGCAGTATTTT.

The chain employs TRBV2 and TRBJ2-5; D unresolved. Trimming took 7 bases from V and 4 from J, leaving 4 bases between them. The germline V gene encodes CDR1 SNHLY and CDR2 FYNNEI. This CDR3 region has 10 residues. The CDR3, as DNA: TGTGCCAGCAATGGAGAGACCCAGTACTTC. Translated: CASNGETQYF.

The chain carries TRBV28 and TRBJ1-5; 10 nucleotides align to TRBD1. CDR1 is MDHEN and CDR2 is SYDVKM in the germline V gene. J lost 0 bases, V lost 5 bases, and 10 bases had no gene match. The CDR3 spans 18 residues. CDR3 bases: TGTGCCAGCAGTACCCGGGACAGGGGAGGTCCTAGCAATCAGCCCCAGCATTTT. Amino acid sequence: CASSTRDRGGPSNQPQHF.

The chain is built from TRBV15 and TRBJ1-3; TRBD1 matches 7 bases. The CDR3 is made up of 15 amino acids. V lost 1 base and J lost 4; bases outside the gene matches: 4. The germline gives CDR1 LNHNV, CDR2 YYDKDF (reference sequence). DNA for the CDR3: TGTGCCACCAGCAGAGGCGGGACAGAGGGAAACACCATATATTTT. Protein sequence: CATSRGGTEGNTIYF.

This chain links TRBV7-2 with TRBJ2-3, with TRBD2 matching 8 bases. Trimming at V came to 2 bases and at J to 4 bases, leaving 8 bases not matched to a gene. The germline V gene has CDR1 SGHTA and CDR2 FQGNSA. This CDR3 is built from 16 residues. CDR3 nucleotide sequence: TGTGCCAGCAGCTTAAGGCGAGCGGGAGCCTCAGATACGCAGTATTTT. Translation gives CASSLRRAGASDTQYF.

The chain employs TRBV6-6 and TRBJ1-2, with D perhaps TRBD1 (5 bases). Germline V lookup: CDR1 MNHNY, CDR2 SVGAGI (reference sequence). Trimming cost V 6 bases and J 4 bases, with 12 bases left between them. This CDR3 contains 13 residues. CDR3 sequence (DNA): TGTGCCAGCAGAACCGGGACGATCTATGGCTACACCTTC. It translates to CASRTGTIYGYTF.

The gene calls are TRBV5-1 and TRBJ2-7, with 10 nucleotides matching TRBD1. The CDR3 is 15 amino acids. J lost 2 bases, V lost 3 bases, and 5 bases had no gene match. Germline V lookup: CDR1 SGHRS, CDR2 YFSETQ. The DNA of the CDR3 is TGCGCCAGCAGCTATACGACAGGGGGCGCCTACGAGCAGTACTTC. Translating gives CASSYTTGGAYEQYF. Variable domain in full (rest from reference TRBV5-1 and TRBJ2-7): KAGVTQTPRYLIKTRGQQVTLSCSPISGHRSVSWYQQTPGQGLQFLFEYFSETQRNKGNFPGRFSGRQFSNSRSEMNVSTLELGDSALYLCASSYTTGGAYEQYFGPGTRLTVT.

The genes are TRBV28 and TRBJ2-3; 13 nucleotides align to TRBD2. The CDR3 is 15 residues long. Germline values: CDR1 MDHEN, CDR2 SYDVKM. Trimming removed 4 bases from V and 6 bases from J; junction bases left unmatched: 4. This CDR3 is CASSWTSGRKDTQYF. CDR3 bases: TGTGCCAGCAGTTGGACTAGCGGGAGAAAGGATACGCAGTATTTT.

CDR3 sequence reads: CASSHKDRSNYGYTF. The CDR3 region has the DNA TGTGCCAGCAGCCATAAAGACAGAAGCAACTATGGCTACACCTTC. The rearrangement links TRBV11-2 to TRBJ1-2; possibly TRBD1 for D (5 bases). Germline V gene data show CDR1 as SGHAT and CDR2 as FQNNGV. This CDR3 comprises 15 residues. V was clipped by 5 bases and J by 2 bases, with 15 bases between them.

A single count supports this clone. V is TRBV11-2 and J is TRBJ2-1, with 7 bases identical to TRBD2. V shed 5 bases and J 4 bases; nucleotides not matched to a gene: 8. The length of the CDR3 is 15 residues. CDR1 and CDR2 (germline): SGHAT, FQNNGV. The CDR3 loop is CASSPRERGYNEQFF. The DNA for the CDR3 is TGTGCCAGCAGCCCCCGGGAGCGGGGATACAATGAGCAGTTCTTC.

The V and J genes are TRBV9 and TRBJ2-3; 9 bases are a match to TRBD2. This CDR3 is built from 15 residues. The V and J ends lost 0 bases and 1 base, in that order; junction bases with no gene match: 0. CDR1 and CDR2 from the germline V gene are SGDLS and YYNGEE. The CDR3 region has the DNA TGTGCCAGCAGCGTAGGGACTAGCGGCACAGATACGCAGTATTTT. It translates to CASSVGTSGTDTQYF.

This clone was recorded only once. CDR3 residues: CASSPPTGYGYTF. Here the CDR3 DNA reads TGTGCCAGCTCACCGCCTACAGGGTATGGCTACACCTTC. V and J are TRBV18 and TRBJ1-2; possible D gene TRBD1, 6 bases. This CDR3 spans 13 amino acids. V lost 3 bases and J lost 5, with 10 bases in between. Germline CDR1 and CDR2: KGHSH and LQKENI.